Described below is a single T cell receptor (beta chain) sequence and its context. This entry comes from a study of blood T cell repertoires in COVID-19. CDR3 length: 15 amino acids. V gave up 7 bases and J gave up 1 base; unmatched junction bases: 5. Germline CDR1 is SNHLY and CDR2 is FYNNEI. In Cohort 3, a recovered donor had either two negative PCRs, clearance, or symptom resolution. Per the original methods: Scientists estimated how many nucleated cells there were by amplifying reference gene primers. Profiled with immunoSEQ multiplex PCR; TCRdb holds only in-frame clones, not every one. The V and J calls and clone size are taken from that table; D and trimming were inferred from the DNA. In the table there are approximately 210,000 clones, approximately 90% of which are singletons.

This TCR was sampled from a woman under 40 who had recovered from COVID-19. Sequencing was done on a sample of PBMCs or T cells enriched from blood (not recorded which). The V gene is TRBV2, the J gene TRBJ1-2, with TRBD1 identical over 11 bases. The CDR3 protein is CASTRDRGFNYGYTF. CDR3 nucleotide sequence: TGTGCCAGCACCCGGGACAGGGGGTTTAACTATGGCTACACCTTC.